These T cell receptor beta chains were read from a single sample in a study of immune characterization of retroperitoneal liposarcoma. TCRdb passed the PCR reads through MiXCR, listing each CDR3 protein once. The sample carries 10,000 or so distinct CDR3 sequences, 28% recorded once. Material: tumor tissue. The receptors originated from a male donor with retroperitoneal liposarcoma. The CDR3 runs from the conserved cysteine through the conserved F or W. Fields, in order: V gene, J gene, D gene, clone size, CDR3 protein, CDR3 DNA. A D gene is named only where the DNA matches it firmly. The size of a clone is reported for some rows only, either as once, few or many, or as a class for expanded clones.

>TRBV6-1|TRBJ1-2|.|.
CASSLTGDYGYTF
TGTGCCAGCAGTCTTACAGGCGACTATGGCTACACCTTC
>TRBV6-6|TRBJ2-1|TRBD2|.
CASSYTLPGLTIAKNIQFF
TGTGCCAGCAGTTACACCCTTCCGGGACTAACCATAGCCAAAAACATTCAGTTCTTC
>TRBV7-2|TRBJ2-5|TRBD2|.
CASSLYPSGRAEETQYF
TGTGCCAGCAGCTTATATCCTAGCGGGAGGGCCGAAGAGACCCAGTACTTC
>TRBV6-1|TRBJ1-1|TRBD1|many
CASSRTGANTEAFF
TGTGCCTCGAGCCGGACAGGGGCAAACACTGAAGCTTTCTTT
>TRBV24-1|TRBJ2-4|TRBD2|.
CATGLAGYEQYF
TGTGCCACGGGACTAGCGGGATATGAGCAGTACTTC
>TRBV7-8|TRBJ2-1|TRBD2|medium-sized
CASKRAGGMNNEQFF
TGTGCCAGCAAAAGAGCGGGAGGTATGAACAATGAGCAGTTCTTC
>TRBV7-2|TRBJ1-1|TRBD1|few
CASSLRAGTGGTEAFF
TGTGCCAGCAGCCTAAGGGCCGGGACAGGGGGCACTGAAGCTTTCTTT
>TRBV12-3/TRBV12-4|TRBJ2-5|TRBD1|medium-sized
CASSWGDRESETQYF
TGTGCCAGCAGTTGGGGGGACAGGGAGTCTGAGACCCAGTACTTC
>TRBV10-2|TRBJ2-6|.|.
CASTKGPGFPSGANVLTF
TGCGCCAGCACTAAAGGCCCAGGGTTTCCCTCTGGGGCCAACGTCCTGACTTTC
>TRBV11-3|TRBJ2-7|TRBD2|many
CASSGSGGPYNEQYF
TGTGCCAGCAGCGGTAGCGGGGGACCCTACAATGAGCAGTACTTC
>TRBV11-3|TRBJ2-7|TRBD2|many
CASSLSGLAGGAYEQYF
TGTGCCAGCAGCTTAAGCGGGCTAGCGGGAGGCGCCTACGAGCAGTACTTC
>TRBV6-1|TRBJ2-1|.|medium-sized
CASTQAPLMIEQFF
TGTGCCAGCACACAGGCCCCTCTAATGATCGAGCAGTTCTTC
>TRBV12-3/TRBV12-4|TRBJ1-6|TRBD1|few
CASSLRGQSPLHF
TGTGCCAGCAGTTTAAGGGGGCAATCACCCCTCCACTTT
>TRBV6-1|TRBJ1-3|TRBD1|.
CASSGGLTGGTGNTIYF
TGTGCCAGCAGTGGGGGTTTGACAGGGGGAACGGGAAACACCATATATTTT
>TRBV11-3|TRBJ2-7|.|few
CASSLVGFSYEQYF
TGTGCCAGCAGCTTAGTAGGCTTCTCCTACGAGCAGTACTTC
>TRBV7-2|TRBJ2-1|.|medium-sized
CASSLVDYQETQFF
TGTGCCAGCAGCTTAGTTGACTACCAAGAGACCCAGTTCTTC
>TRBV11-2|TRBJ2-7|TRBD1|few
CASSSDRGNSYEQYF
TGTGCCAGCAGCTCGGACAGGGGGAACTCCTACGAGCAGTACTTC
>TRBV11-3|TRBJ2-1|.|.
CASMLGFNEQFF
TGTGCCAGCATGCTTGGATTTAATGAGCAGTTCTTC
>TRBV6-1|TRBJ2-3|TRBD2|few
CASSPGGGFTDTQYF
TGTGCCAGCAGCCCGGGGGGGGGTTTCACAGATACGCAGTATTTT
>TRBV5-1|TRBJ1-1|TRBD1|.
CASSLAPIGQGSTEAFF
TGCGCCAGCAGCTTGGCCCCTATAGGACAGGGAAGCACTGAAGCTTTCTTT
>TRBV6-1|TRBJ1-4|.|medium-sized
CASSTNSFEKLFF
TGTGCCAGCAGTACGAACAGCTTTGAAAAACTGTTTTTT
>TRBV10-2|TRBJ2-7|.|.
CASSEGGGFNEQYF
TGCGCCAGCAGTGAAGGGGGGGGTTTTAATGAGCAGTACTTC
>TRBV11-3|TRBJ2-7|TRBD1|medium-sized
CASSQGQGGEQYF
TGTGCCAGCAGCCAGGGACAGGGAGGCGAGCAGTACTTC
>TRBV6-1|TRBJ2-5|.|.
CASSSTGYNEQYF
TGTGCCAGCAGCTCTACGGGGTACAATGAGCAGTACTTC
>TRBV27|TRBJ2-2|.|few
CASSQNTGELFF
TGTGCCAGCAGTCAAAACACCGGGGAGCTGTTTTTT
>TRBV10-1|TRBJ2-3|TRBD1|many
CASSDLGTGTGEDTQYF
TGCGCCAGCAGTGACTTGGGGACCGGGACAGGGGAAGATACGCAGTATTTT
>TRBV6-1|TRBJ1-4|.|.
CASSEDLKLFF
TGTGCCAGCAGTGAAGATTTAAAACTGTTTTTT
>TRBV6-1|TRBJ2-1|.|few
CASSSSSYEQFF
TGTGCCAGCAGCTCTAGCTCCTACGAGCAGTTCTTC
>TRBV27|TRBJ2-3|.|.
CASSLYGTDTQYF
TGTGCCAGCAGTTTATACGGCACAGATACGCAGTATTTT
>TRBV6-1|TRBJ2-5|TRBD1|medium-sized
CASRQGVTQQTETQYF
TGTGCCAGCAGGCAGGGGGTGACCCAGCAGACGGAGACCCAGTACTTC
>TRBV6-6|TRBJ2-1|TRBD1|.
CASSSPGQGASEQFF
TGTGCCAGCAGTTCCCCGGGACAGGGGGCAAGTGAGCAGTTCTTC
>TRBV4-1|TRBJ2-3|TRBD2|.
CASSLRLAGSTDTQYF
TGCGCCAGCAGCCTCCGACTAGCGGGAAGCACAGATACGCAGTATTTT
>TRBV11-3|TRBJ2-7|TRBD2|few
CASSSTSGRYNEQYF
TGTGCCAGCAGTTCGACTAGCGGGCGTTACAATGAGCAGTACTTC
>TRBV7-2|TRBJ2-5|.|few
CASSLDLSSGGKTQYF
TGTGCCAGCAGCTTAGACTTGTCTAGTGGCGGGAAGACCCAGTACTTC
>TRBV6-1|TRBJ1-2|TRBD1|few
CASISTQGAGGYTF
TGTGCCAGCATTTCAACCCAGGGGGCCGGTGGCTACACCTTC
>TRBV12-3/TRBV12-4|TRBJ2-5|.|.
CASTSTGKETQYF
TGTGCCAGCACCTCAACAGGGAAAGAGACCCAGTACTTC
>TRBV7-2|TRBJ2-1|.|medium-sized
CASSLERGVSNEQFF
TGTGCCAGCAGCTTAGAGAGAGGGGTAAGCAATGAGCAGTTCTTC
>TRBV24-1|TRBJ2-5|.|few
CATSDLRQSQETQYF
TGTGCCACCAGTGATTTGCGGCAGTCTCAAGAGACCCAGTACTTC
>TRBV6-1|TRBJ2-7|.|medium-sized
CASSEMVGGFYEQYF
TGTGCCAGCAGTGAAATGGTAGGTGGGTTCTACGAGCAGTACTTC
>TRBV6-1|TRBJ2-1|.|many
CASDDSGEPEETQFF
TGTGCCAGCGACGATAGCGGAGAACCCGAAGAGACCCAGTTCTTC
>TRBV12-3/TRBV12-4|TRBJ1-2|.|.
CASSFGNYGYTF
TGTGCCAGCAGTTTTGGGAACTATGGCTACACCTTC
>TRBV7-8|TRBJ2-7|TRBD2|.
CASRGVSGDPYEQYF
TGTGCCAGCAGGGGGGTTAGCGGGGACCCCTACGAGCAGTACTTC
>TRBV3-1|TRBJ2-1|.|few
CASSQKATGYNEQFF
TGTGCCAGCAGCCAAAAGGCGACAGGCTACAATGAGCAGTTCTTC
>TRBV4-1|TRBJ2-7|TRBD1|.
CASNGQGGCYEQYF
TGCGCCAGCAACGGACAGGGGGGATGCTACGAGCAGTACTTC
>TRBV6-1|TRBJ2-5|TRBD1|large
CASSEAQTGGQETQYF
TGTGCCAGCAGTGAAGCCCAGACAGGGGGCCAAGAGACCCAGTACTTC
>TRBV7-2|TRBJ2-3|TRBD2|many
CASSQLAGVLDTQYF
TGTGCCAGCAGCCAACTAGCGGGAGTTTTAGATACGCAGTATTTT
>TRBV6-1|TRBJ2-1|TRBD2|many
CASSERGGGSSYEQFF
TGTGCCAGCAGCGAAAGGGGCGGGGGGAGCTCCTACGAGCAGTTCTTC
>TRBV3-1|TRBJ2-1|.|once
CASSQSRASEQFF
TGTGCCAGCAGCCAATCTAGGGCTAGTGAGCAGTTCTTC
>TRBV6-1|TRBJ2-7|TRBD2|medium-sized
CASSERLAGAYEQYF
TGTGCCAGCAGTGAACGACTAGCGGGAGCGTACGAGCAGTACTTC
>TRBV7-6|TRBJ2-3|TRBD1|few
CASSLVGTGFPDTQYF
TGTGCCAGCAGCTTAGTGGGGACAGGGTTTCCAGATACGCAGTATTTT
>TRBV12-3/TRBV12-4|TRBJ2-3|TRBD1|.
CASSKGQGVDTQYF
TGTGCCAGCAGTAAGGGACAGGGGGTAGATACGCAGTATTTT
>TRBV6-1|TRBJ2-5|TRBD2|.
CASSGGGVGRQETQYF
TGTGCCAGCAGTGGGGGAGGGGTCGGGAGGCAGGAGACCCAGTACTTC